Listed below are T cell receptor beta chains from one sample, sequenced in a study of regulatory T cells in long-lasting Graves disease. Using its own MiXCR run on the multiplex PCR reads, TCRdb lists one record per CDR3 protein. The sample carries roughly 500,000 distinct CDR3 sequences, about 15% recorded once. These data were likewise used in another study, on T cells in Graves' hyperthyroidism and ophthalmopathy.

Sequences were derived from peripheral blood mononuclear cells (PBMCs), sampled at new diagnosis, from a patient treated with antithyroid drugs. Receptors were obtained from a woman aged 50 to 60 with Graves disease. CDR3s include the opening cysteine and the closing phenylalanine or tryptophan. The D gene is left open where the match is weak. Only some rows state a clone size, as once, few, many or a class for expanded clones.

size,V,D,J,CDR3,DNA
many,TRBV19,TRBD2,TRBJ2-1,CASSIRTSGNEQFF,TGTGCCAGTAGTATCCGGACTAGCGGGAATGAGCAGTTCTTC
many,TRBV19,.,TRBJ2-5,CASSMSGRPQETQYF,TGTGCCAGTAGTATGTCAGGGCGCCCCCAAGAGACCCAGTACTTC
many,TRBV28,.,TRBJ2-7,CASSLEAYEQYF,TGTGCCAGCAGTTTAGAGGCCTACGAGCAGTACTTC
many,TRBV20-1,.,TRBJ1-5,CSARAWNNQPQHF,TGCAGTGCTAGGGCGTGGAACAATCAGCCCCAGCATTTT
few,TRBV14,.,TRBJ1-1,CASSQGTSTEAFF,TGTGCCAGCAGCCAAGGGACTAGCACTGAAGCTTTCTTT
many,TRBV20-1,TRBD2,TRBJ2-1,CSAPLTSGEWGEQFF,TGCAGTGCTCCCTTGACTAGCGGGGAGTGGGGTGAGCAGTTCTTC
many,TRBV9,.,TRBJ2-5,CASSRGVRETQYF,TGTGCCAGCTCCCGAGGGGTTCGCGAGACCCAGTACTTC
.,TRBV2,.,TRBJ2-5,CASSAEETQYF,TGTGCCAGCAGCGCGGAAGAGACCCAGTACTTC
many,TRBV9,.,TRBJ1-1,CASSVVGGETEAFF,TGTGCCAGCAGCGTAGTCGGGGGCGAGACTGAAGCTTTCTTT
few,TRBV20-1,.,TRBJ2-1,CSVRPGFGGRGYNEQFF,TGCAGTGTTCGCCCCGGATTTGGGGGGCGCGGGTACAATGAGCAGTTCTTC
few,TRBV30,TRBD1,TRBJ2-2,CAWRETGFYTNTGELFF,TGTGCCTGGAGGGAGACAGGGTTTTACACGAACACCGGGGAGCTGTTTTTT
many,TRBV3-1,.,TRBJ2-1,CASSRWRTYNEQFF,TGTGCCAGCAGCCGATGGCGGACTTACAATGAGCAGTTCTTC
.,TRBV6-5,.,TRBJ1-2,CASSYGDTYGYTF,TGTGCCAGCAGTTATGGGGACACTTATGGCTACACCTTC
few,TRBV5-6,.,TRBJ1-1,CASSPAWGAGTEAFF,TGTGCCAGCAGCCCGGCATGGGGGGCGGGCACTGAAGCTTTCTTT